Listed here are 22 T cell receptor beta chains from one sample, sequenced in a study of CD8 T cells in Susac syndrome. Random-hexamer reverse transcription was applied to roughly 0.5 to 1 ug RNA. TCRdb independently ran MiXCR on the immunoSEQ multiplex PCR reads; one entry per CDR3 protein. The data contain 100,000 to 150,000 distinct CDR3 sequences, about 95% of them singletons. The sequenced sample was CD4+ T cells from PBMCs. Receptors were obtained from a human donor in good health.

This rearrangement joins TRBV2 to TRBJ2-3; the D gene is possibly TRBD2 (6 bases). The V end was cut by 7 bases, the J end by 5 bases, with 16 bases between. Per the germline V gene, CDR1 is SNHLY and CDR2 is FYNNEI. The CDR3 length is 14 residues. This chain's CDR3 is CASKRGKGGDTQYF. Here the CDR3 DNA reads TGTGCCAGCAAGCGCGGGAAGGGTGGAGATACGCAGTATTTT.

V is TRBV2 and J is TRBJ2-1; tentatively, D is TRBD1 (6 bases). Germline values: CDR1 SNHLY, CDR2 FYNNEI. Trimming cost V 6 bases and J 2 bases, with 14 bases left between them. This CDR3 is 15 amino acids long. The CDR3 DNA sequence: TGTGCCAGCAGATCCAACAGGGAAACCTACAATGAGCAGTTCTTC. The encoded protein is CASRSNRETYNEQFF.

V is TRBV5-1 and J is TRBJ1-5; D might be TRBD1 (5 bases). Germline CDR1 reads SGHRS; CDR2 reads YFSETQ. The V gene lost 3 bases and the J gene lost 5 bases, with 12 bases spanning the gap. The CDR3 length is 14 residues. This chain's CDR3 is CASSSWGGDQPQHF. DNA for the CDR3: TGCGCCAGCAGCTCTTGGGGGGGTGATCAGCCCCAGCATTTT.

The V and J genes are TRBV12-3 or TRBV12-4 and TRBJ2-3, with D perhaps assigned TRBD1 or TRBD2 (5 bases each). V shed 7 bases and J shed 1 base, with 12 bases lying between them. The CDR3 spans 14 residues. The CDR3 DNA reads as TGTGCCAGCACCGAGGGGACCCGCACAGATACGCAGTATTTT. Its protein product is CASTEGTRTDTQYF.

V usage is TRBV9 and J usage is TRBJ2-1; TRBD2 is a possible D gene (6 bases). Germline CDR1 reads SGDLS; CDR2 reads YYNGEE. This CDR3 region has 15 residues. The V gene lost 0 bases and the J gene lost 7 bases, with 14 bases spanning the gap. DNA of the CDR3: TGTGCCAGCAGCGTAGCGGTGACTAGAGCAAATGAGCAGTTCTTC. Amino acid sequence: CASSVAVTRANEQFF.

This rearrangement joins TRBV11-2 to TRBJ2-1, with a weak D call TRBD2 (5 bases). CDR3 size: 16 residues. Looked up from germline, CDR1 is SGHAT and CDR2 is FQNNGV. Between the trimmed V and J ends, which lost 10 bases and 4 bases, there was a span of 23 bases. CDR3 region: CATQQGSGVGYNEQFF. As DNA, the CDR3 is TGTGCCACCCAGCAAGGGAGCGGAGTGGGGTACAATGAGCAGTTCTTC.

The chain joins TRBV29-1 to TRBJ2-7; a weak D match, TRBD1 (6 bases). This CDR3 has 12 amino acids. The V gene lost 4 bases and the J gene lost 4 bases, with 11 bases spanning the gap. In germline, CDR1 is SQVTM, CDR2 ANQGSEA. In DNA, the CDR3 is TGCAGCGTTGGGGACATCTTTTACGAGCAGTACTTC. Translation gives CSVGDIFYEQYF.

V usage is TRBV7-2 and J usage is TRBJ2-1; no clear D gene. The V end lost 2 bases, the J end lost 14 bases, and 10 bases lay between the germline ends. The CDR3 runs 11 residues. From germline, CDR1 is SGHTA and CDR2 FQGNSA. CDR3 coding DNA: TGTGCCAGCAGCTTAAGGGATTTGGAGTTCTTC. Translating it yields CASSLRDLEFF.

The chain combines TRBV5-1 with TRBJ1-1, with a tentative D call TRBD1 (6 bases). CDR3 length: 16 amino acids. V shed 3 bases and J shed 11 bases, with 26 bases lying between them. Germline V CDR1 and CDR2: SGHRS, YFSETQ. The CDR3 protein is CASSSQGAGADAGAFF. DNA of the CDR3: TGCGCCAGCAGCTCCCAAGGGGCAGGGGCCGATGCCGGGGCTTTCTTT. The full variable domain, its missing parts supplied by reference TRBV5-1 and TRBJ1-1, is KAGVTQTPRYLIKTRGQQVTLSCSPISGHRSVSWYQQTPGQGLQFLFEYFSETQRNKGNFPGRFSGRQFSNSRSEMNVSTLELGDSALYLCASSSQGAGADAGAFFGQGTRLTVV.

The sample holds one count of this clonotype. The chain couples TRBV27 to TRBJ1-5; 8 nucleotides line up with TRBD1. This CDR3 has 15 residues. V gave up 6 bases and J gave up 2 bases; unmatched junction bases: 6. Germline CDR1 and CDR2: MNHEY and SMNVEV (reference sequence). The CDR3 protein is CASRPDRGGNQPQHF. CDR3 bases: TGTGCCAGCAGACCCGACAGGGGAGGCAATCAGCCCCAGCATTTT.

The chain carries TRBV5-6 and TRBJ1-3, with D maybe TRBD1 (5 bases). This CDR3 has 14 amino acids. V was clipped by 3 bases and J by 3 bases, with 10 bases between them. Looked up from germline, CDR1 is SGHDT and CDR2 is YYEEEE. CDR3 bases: TGTGCCAGCAGCTGGGAGGGGTATGGAAACACCATATATTTT. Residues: CASSWEGYGNTIYF.

CDR3 in amino acids: CASSEGQRGETQYF. DNA of the CDR3: TGTGCCAGCAGTGAAGGGCAGCGGGGAGAGACCCAGTACTTC. The chain has TRBV25-1 and TRBJ2-5; 7 bases are shared with TRBD2. V was clipped by 2 bases and J by 4 bases; unmatched bases: 4. The CDR3 spans 14 residues. Germline V CDR1 and CDR2: MGHDK, SYGVNS.

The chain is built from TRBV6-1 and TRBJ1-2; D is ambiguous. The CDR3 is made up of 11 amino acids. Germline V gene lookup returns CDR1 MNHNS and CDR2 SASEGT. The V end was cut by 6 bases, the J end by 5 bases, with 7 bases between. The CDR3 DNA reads TGTGCCAGCAGAGTTGGGTATGGCTACACCTTC. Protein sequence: CASRVGYGYTF.

The CDR3 protein is CATSDYLRDSQETQYF. The DNA for the CDR3 is TGTGCCACCAGTGATTACCTCCGGGACAGCCAAGAGACCCAGTACTTC. The chain combines TRBV24-1 with TRBJ2-5; TRBD1 agrees at 7 bases. Germline V gene lookup returns CDR1 KGHDR and CDR2 SFDVKD. This CDR3 contains 16 residues. V trimming: 2 bases; J trimming: 1 base; junction bases outside the gene matches: 6.

The CDR3 here is CASSLFSGSLLGSYNEQFF. CDR3 bases: TGTGCCAGCAGCTTATTTAGCGGGAGCCTGTTGGGCTCCTACAATGAGCAGTTCTTC. V usage is TRBV7-2 and J usage is TRBJ2-1, with 9 positions matching TRBD2. Germline V CDR1 and CDR2: SGHTA, FQGNSA. This CDR3 region has 19 residues. V trimming: 2 bases; J trimming: 0 bases; junction bases outside the gene matches: 11.

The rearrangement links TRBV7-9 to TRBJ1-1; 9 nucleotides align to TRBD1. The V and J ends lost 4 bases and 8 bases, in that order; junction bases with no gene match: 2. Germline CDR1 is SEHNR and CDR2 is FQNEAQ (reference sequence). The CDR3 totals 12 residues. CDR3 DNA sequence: TGTGCCAGCAGCTCGGGGACAGGGGAAGCTTTCTTT. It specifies CASSSGTGEAFF.

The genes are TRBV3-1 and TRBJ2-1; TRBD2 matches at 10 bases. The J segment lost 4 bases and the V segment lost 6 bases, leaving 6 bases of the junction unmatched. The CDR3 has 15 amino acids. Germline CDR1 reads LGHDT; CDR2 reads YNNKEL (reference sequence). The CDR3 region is CASSSTSGNYNEQFF. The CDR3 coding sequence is TGTGCCAGCAGTTCAACTAGCGGGAATTACAATGAGCAGTTCTTC.

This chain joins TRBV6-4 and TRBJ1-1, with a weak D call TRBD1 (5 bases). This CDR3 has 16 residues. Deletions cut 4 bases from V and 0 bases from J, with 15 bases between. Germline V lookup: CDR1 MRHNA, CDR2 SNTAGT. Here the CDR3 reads CASSGILRDLNTEAFF. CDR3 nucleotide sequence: TGTGCCAGCAGTGGAATCTTAAGGGACCTGAACACTGAAGCTTTCTTT.

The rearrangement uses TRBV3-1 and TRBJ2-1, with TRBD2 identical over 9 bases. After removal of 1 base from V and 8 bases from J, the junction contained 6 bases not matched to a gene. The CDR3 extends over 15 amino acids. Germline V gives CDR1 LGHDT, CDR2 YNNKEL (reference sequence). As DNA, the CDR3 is TGTGCCAGCAGCCAAGGAAACGCGGGAGGGCATGAGCAGTTCTTC. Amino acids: CASSQGNAGGHEQFF.

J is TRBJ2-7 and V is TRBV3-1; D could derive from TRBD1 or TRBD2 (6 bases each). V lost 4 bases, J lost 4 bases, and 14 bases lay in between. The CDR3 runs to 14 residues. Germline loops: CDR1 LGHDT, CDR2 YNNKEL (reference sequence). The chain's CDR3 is CASSRGRGGYEQYF. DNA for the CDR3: TGTGCCAGCAGCCGAGGACGAGGGGGGTACGAGCAGTACTTC.

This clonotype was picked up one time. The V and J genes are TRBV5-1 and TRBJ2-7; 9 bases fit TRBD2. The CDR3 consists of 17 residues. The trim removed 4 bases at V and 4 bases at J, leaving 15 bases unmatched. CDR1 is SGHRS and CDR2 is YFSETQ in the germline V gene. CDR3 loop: CASSPHSSGGPGYEQYF. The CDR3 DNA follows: TGCGCCAGCAGCCCTCATAGTAGCGGGGGACCTGGGTACGAGCAGTACTTC.

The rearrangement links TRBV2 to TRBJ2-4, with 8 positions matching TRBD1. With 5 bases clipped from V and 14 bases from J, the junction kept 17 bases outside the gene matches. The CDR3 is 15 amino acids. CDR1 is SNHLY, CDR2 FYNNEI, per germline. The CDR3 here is CASSPQGAIGGSEYF. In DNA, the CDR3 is TGTGCCAGCAGTCCCCAGGGGGCGATTGGGGGCTCTGAGTACTTC. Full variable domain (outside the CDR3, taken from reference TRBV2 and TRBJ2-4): EPEVTQTPSHQVTQMGQEVILRCVPISNHLYFYWYRQILGQKVEFLVSFYNNEISEKSEIFDDQFSVERPDGSNFTLKIRSTKLEDSAMYFCASSPQGAIGGSEYFGAGTRLSVL.